This TCR beta chain is drawn from a study of molecular identifiers for immune sequencing clone quantification. This clonotype came up a few times. Germline assignment: CDR1 MNHEY and CDR2 SVGEGT. The CDR3 is made up of 16 amino acids. V lost 4 bases and J lost 4; bases outside the gene matches: 11. MiXCR was run by TCRdb on the PCR reads, yielding one entry per CDR3 protein. The sample contains about 500,000 distinct CDR3 sequences, over 20% of which appear only once. The chain links TRBV6-2 or TRBV6-3 to TRBJ1-1, with 8 bases that match TRBD1. The source material was naive CD8+ T cells from blood, with Jurkat cell RNA spiked in. Subset defined: FACS-sorted CD8+CD4-CCR7+CD45RA+ naive T cells. The receptor was isolated from a human donor in good health. Some libraries in this study had Jurkat cell RNA spiked in. The CDR3 reads CASSSWDRFLGTEAFF. The CDR3 nucleotides are TGTGCCAGCAGTTCCTGGGACAGGTTTTTAGGCACTGAAGCTTTCTTT.